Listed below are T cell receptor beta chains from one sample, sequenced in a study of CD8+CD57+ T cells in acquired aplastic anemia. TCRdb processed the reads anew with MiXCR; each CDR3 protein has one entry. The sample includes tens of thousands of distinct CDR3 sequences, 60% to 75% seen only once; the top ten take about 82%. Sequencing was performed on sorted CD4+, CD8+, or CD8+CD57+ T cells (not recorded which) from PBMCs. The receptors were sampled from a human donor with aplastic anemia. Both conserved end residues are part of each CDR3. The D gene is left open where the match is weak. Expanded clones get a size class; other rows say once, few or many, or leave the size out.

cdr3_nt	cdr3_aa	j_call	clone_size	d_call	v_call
TGTGCCAGTGGTAGACAGGTGAGCTACGAGCAGTACTTC	CASGRQVSYEQYF	TRBJ2-7	NA	NA	TRBV19
TGTGCCAGCAGTTTAGGGGACAGGCAGACCCAGTACTTC	CASSLGDRQTQYF	TRBJ2-5	NA	TRBD1	TRBV12-3/TRBV12-4
TGTGCCAGCAGCTTGTCCGGACAGCCCTATGGCTACACCTTC	CASSLSGQPYGYTF	TRBJ1-2	NA	NA	TRBV5-5
TGCAGTGCTAGAGGACAGGGTTTAAGCACTGAAGCTTTCTTT	CSARGQGLSTEAFF	TRBJ1-1	once	TRBD1	TRBV20-1
TGTGCCAGTAGTATGAGCGATACACAGTATTTT	CASSMSDTQYF	TRBJ2-3	NA	NA	TRBV19
TGTGCCAGCAGCCTCACCGGAGCTTTCTTT	CASSLTGAFF	TRBJ1-1	few	NA	TRBV2
TGTGCTAGTGTCGCCACAGGTAGGGGAAATCAGCCCCAGCATTTT	CASVATGRGNQPQHF	TRBJ1-5	NA	NA	TRBV12-5
TGTGCCAGCAGCTTAGATCGGACACCCCTCCACTTT	CASSLDRTPLHF	TRBJ1-6	NA	NA	TRBV5-6
TGTGCCACCCTAGAATGGTCCTACAATGAGCAGTTCTTC	CATLEWSYNEQFF	TRBJ2-1	NA	NA	TRBV6-1
TGCAGTGCTAGAGCCCGGACAGGCGGTGAGCAGTACTTC	CSARARTGGEQYF	TRBJ2-7	NA	TRBD1	TRBV20-1
TGTGCCAGCAGCCGACTAGCAGATACGCAGTATTTT	CASSRLADTQYF	TRBJ2-3	NA	NA	TRBV4-2
TGTGCCAGCAGCCAGCGTTGGAGGACTAGCGGGAGGGCCGGGCAGTACTTC	CASSQRWRTSGRAGQYF	TRBJ2-7	NA	TRBD2	TRBV4-2
TGTGCCACCAGTGGTAGGCGGGGGGGGAACAATGAGCAGTTCTTC	CATSGRRGGNNEQFF	TRBJ2-1	NA	TRBD2	TRBV24-1
TGTGCCATCATAGGGGAGGACAGTATGAACACTGAAGCTTTCTTT	CAIIGEDSMNTEAFF	TRBJ1-1	once	NA	TRBV10-3
TGTGCCATCAGGAACGACGGGTATAATTCACCCCTCCACTTT	CAIRNDGYNSPLHF	TRBJ1-6	NA	NA	TRBV10-3
TGCGCCAGCACCCCCGGACAGGCGATTAGCAATCAGCCCCAGCATTTT	CASTPGQAISNQPQHF	TRBJ1-5	NA	TRBD1	TRBV10-1
TGTGCCACCAGCAGAGGCCCGGGACAGGGTGGCTATGGCTACACCTTC	CATSRGPGQGGYGYTF	TRBJ1-2	NA	TRBD1	TRBV15
TGTGCCAGTAGTGGGCTCTCCTACGAGCAGTACTTC	CASSGLSYEQYF	TRBJ2-7	few	NA	TRBV19
TGCAGCGCCAGACCTTCGTGGGGCACTGAAGCTTTCTTT	CSARPSWGTEAFF	TRBJ1-1	once	NA	TRBV29-1
TGTGCCAGCAGCCGCCCAGGAGGGCTCACCGGGGAGCTGTTTTTT	CASSRPGGLTGELFF	TRBJ2-2	NA	NA	TRBV5-4
TGTGCCACCAGTGACAAACTCCGGGACTTCCACACCGGGGAGCTGTTTTTT	CATSDKLRDFHTGELFF	TRBJ2-2	once	NA	TRBV24-1
TGTGCCATCAGTGACGGGGTGCACCAAGAGACCCAGTACTTC	CAISDGVHQETQYF	TRBJ2-5	once	NA	TRBV10-3
TGTGCCAGCAGCCAAAATCGGCCGTGGGAGGCCCTCCACTTT	CASSQNRPWEALHF	TRBJ1-6	NA	NA	TRBV3-1
TGCAGCGCTCAGAACACTGAAGCTTTCTTT	CSAQNTEAFF	TRBJ1-1	NA	NA	TRBV29-1
TGCAGTGCTCCAGAGACCCAGTACTTC	CSAPETQYF	TRBJ2-5	NA	NA	TRBV20-1
TGCAGTGCTAGAGCCGGGACAGGGGGCTATGGCTACACCTTC	CSARAGTGGYGYTF	TRBJ1-2	NA	TRBD1	TRBV20-1
TGTGCTAGTGCCATCCTTGGTACCCACGAGCAGTACTTC	CASAILGTHEQYF	TRBJ2-7	NA	NA	TRBV12-5
TGTGCCACCAGTGAGCAGACAGGGGGTCAAGAGACCCAGTACTTC	CATSEQTGGQETQYF	TRBJ2-5	NA	TRBD1	TRBV2
TGCAGTGCTAGGCAGCACACCGGGGAGCTGTTTTTT	CSARQHTGELFF	TRBJ2-2	few	NA	TRBV20-1
TGCAGTGCTAGAAACCGGGACTATGGCTACACCTTC	CSARNRDYGYTF	TRBJ1-2	NA	NA	TRBV20-1
TGTGCCAGCAGCCATCGACAGATTACCGGGGAGCTGTTTTTT	CASSHRQITGELFF	TRBJ2-2	NA	NA	TRBV14
TGTGCCAGCAGCTTAGTAGGTGGGGGGGACGACGAGCAGTACTTC	CASSLVGGGDDEQYF	TRBJ2-7	NA	TRBD2	TRBV7-6
TGTGCCAGCAGCCAAGGGGTGACAGGGGGCGATGAAAAACTGTTTTTT	CASSQGVTGGDEKLFF	TRBJ1-4	NA	TRBD1	TRBV4-2
TGTGCCAGCAGTGCGTACCAACCGACGGGGGAGCAGTACTTC	CASSAYQPTGEQYF	TRBJ2-7	NA	NA	TRBV25-1
TGTGCCAGCAGCTTAGTCGGCAGGGCCCACGAGCAGTACTTC	CASSLVGRAHEQYF	TRBJ2-7	once	NA	TRBV7-9
TGTGCCATCAGTGAGGGACAGGGAAACACTGAAGCTTTCTTT	CAISEGQGNTEAFF	TRBJ1-1	few	TRBD1	TRBV10-3
TGTGCCAGCAGCTTGTCCGCGGGACAGCCCTATGGCTACACCTTC	CASSLSAGQPYGYTF	TRBJ1-2	NA	TRBD1	TRBV5-4
TGTGTCAGCAGTCCATCTGGCGTTGAGCAGTTCTTC	CVSSPSGVEQFF	TRBJ2-1	NA	NA	TRBV7-2
TGTGCCAGCCAAGCCACCGGAGCCATCAATGAGCAGTTCTTC	CASQATGAINEQFF	TRBJ2-1	few	NA	TRBV6-1
TGCAGTGCTAGAGGGACAGGGCCTATCAATGAGCAGTTCTTC	CSARGTGPINEQFF	TRBJ2-1	NA	TRBD1	TRBV20-1
TGTGCCAGTAGCGACAGCGTTGGCTACACCTTC	CASSDSVGYTF	TRBJ1-2	NA	NA	TRBV19
TGTGCCAGCAGTAACTTTCTGTCGGACGAGCAGTACTTC	CASSNFLSDEQYF	TRBJ2-7	many	NA	TRBV6-5
TGTGCCAGCAGCTTGTTCCGACCAGGGGGCTACTATGGCTACACCTTC	CASSLFRPGGYYGYTF	TRBJ1-2	NA	TRBD1	TRBV5-6
TGCAGCGTTGTACGGCGGGAGAGGATGAACACTGAAGCTTTCTTT	CSVVRRERMNTEAFF	TRBJ1-1	NA	NA	TRBV29-1
TGTGCCACCAGTGACACGAACGGGGCGTCAGGCTATGGCTACACCTTC	CATSDTNGASGYGYTF	TRBJ1-2	once	NA	TRBV24-1
TGTGCCACCAGCACAGGATTCTATAATTCACCCCTCCACTTT	CATSTGFYNSPLHF	TRBJ1-6	NA	NA	TRBV15
TGTGCCAGCAGCGCTACGGGGGCAGATACGCAGTATTTT	CASSATGADTQYF	TRBJ2-3	NA	NA	TRBV5-6
TGTGCCACCAGGCCCGACAGGGTGTCATCACCCCTCCACTTT	CATRPDRVSSPLHF	TRBJ1-6	NA	TRBD1	TRBV6-2/TRBV6-3
TGTGCCAGCAGCGTAGGTTATGAGCAGTTCTTC	CASSVGYEQFF	TRBJ2-1	NA	NA	TRBV9
TGCAGCGTCGTCGGACAGGGATCCTACGAGCAGTACTTC	CSVVGQGSYEQYF	TRBJ2-7	NA	TRBD1	TRBV29-1
TGTGCCAGCAGTGGTGTGAACTATGGCTACACCTTC	CASSGVNYGYTF	TRBJ1-2	NA	NA	TRBV2
TGTGCCAGCACACGGGGGGGTCCCGGGGAGCTGTTTTTT	CASTRGGPGELFF	TRBJ2-2	NA	TRBD2	TRBV9
TGTGCCACCAGCACAGGACAGACAAGTGTCGACGAGCAGTACTTC	CATSTGQTSVDEQYF	TRBJ2-7	NA	NA	TRBV15
TGTGCCAGCAGCACTCCTGAGCGGGAGATGAGCACAGATACGCAGTATTTT	CASSTPEREMSTDTQYF	TRBJ2-3	many	TRBD2	TRBV2
TGTGCCAGCAGATCCTCGGGACTGGTCGGTGACGAGCAGTACTTC	CASRSSGLVGDEQYF	TRBJ2-7	many	NA	TRBV7-9
TGTGCCATCGCAGTGAGCACAGATACGCAGTATTTT	CAIAVSTDTQYF	TRBJ2-3	NA	NA	TRBV10-3
TGTGCCACCGCGGGGTCAGGGAATCAGCCCCAGCATTTT	CATAGSGNQPQHF	TRBJ1-5	NA	NA	TRBV24-1
TGTGCCAGCAGTCGAGAAGACAGTCAGTTCTTC	CASSREDSQFF	TRBJ2-1	once	NA	TRBV6-1
TGTGCCAGCAGCGTAGGTGGTCACGAGCAGTACTTC	CASSVGGHEQYF	TRBJ2-7	NA	NA	TRBV9
TGTGCCACCAGTGTGGGACAGGGAAATAAGCAGTACTTC	CATSVGQGNKQYF	TRBJ2-7	NA	TRBD1	TRBV24-1